This T cell receptor (beta chain) comes out of a study of T cells in Graves' hyperthyroidism and ophthalmopathy. V shed 5 bases and J 6 bases; nucleotides not matched to a gene: 7. The CDR3 has 13 residues. Germline V CDR1 and CDR2: SGHTA, FQGNSA. The CDR3 regions of TCR beta were amplified from RNA transcripts. HTBI primers were used for first-round RT-PCR of the TCR CDR3. TCRdb re-analysed the multiplex PCR reads in MiXCR, keeping a single row per CDR3 protein. The table records about 380,000 distinct CDR3 sequences, more than 11% of them present only once. Ten or more counts support this clonotype. This sequence joins TRBV7-2 and TRBJ2-7; 7 bases match TRBD1. This receptor was obtained from a woman in her sixties with Graves' hyperthyroidism. The sample comprised blood. The CDR3 region has the DNA TGTGCCAGCAGCGCTTGGACAGGTGCCGAGCAGTACTTC. As protein: CASSAWTGAEQYF.